The rows below give T cell receptor beta chains drawn from one sample of a study of cytomegalovirus exposure and HLA in healthy donors. The data were produced by immunoSEQ multiplex PCR, yet TCRdb's version contains in-frame clones alone and is incomplete. This table holds 150,000 to 200,000 clones, 55% to 80% found once. Sequenced input: PBMCs. The receptors were sampled from a woman under 30 in good health and CMV-seropositive. The CDR3 runs from the conserved cysteine through the conserved F or W. A D gene is named only where the DNA matches it firmly. Clone sizes are given selectively: once, few, many, or a class where the clone is expanded.

size,J,V,D,DNA,CDR3
-,TRBJ1-3,TRBV18,-,TGTGCCAGCTCACTTGGGGAGTCGTTCACCATATATTTT,CASSLGESFTIYF
-,TRBJ1-6,TRBV2,-,TGTGCCAGCAGTTCTACGAACGCTGCTCTCGGGACACCAGGGCACTTT,CASSSTNAALGTPGHF
-,TRBJ2-1,TRBV2,TRBD2,TGTGCCAGCAGAGGACTAGCGGGAGGGAGCTACAATGAGCAGTTCTTC,CASRGLAGGSYNEQFF
once,TRBJ2-7,TRBV6-1,-,TGTGCCAGCAGTGGTTGGGGCGGCAGTCTCGAGCAGTACTTC,CASSGWGGSLEQYF
-,TRBJ2-3,TRBV13,TRBD1,TGTGCCAGCAGCCACTGGGCCGGGACAGTTGGCACAGATACGCAGTATTTT,CASSHWAGTVGTDTQYF
-,TRBJ2-7,TRBV6-5,TRBD2,TGTGCCAGCAGTGGGGGACTAGCGGGGATTTACGAGCAGTACTTC,CASSGGLAGIYEQYF
-,TRBJ2-7,TRBV27,TRBD2,TGTGCCAGCAGTTTAGGCCCAGCGGGGGCCCTACGCCGCGAGCAGTACTTC,CASSLGPAGALRREQYF
-,TRBJ1-5,TRBV10-3,TRBD1,TGTGCCATCAGTGGGACAGGGGGCTCAGGTCAGCCCCAGCATTTT,CAISGTGGSGQPQHF
-,TRBJ2-1,TRBV5-4,TRBD2,TGTGCCAGCAGAGTTAGCGGGGGGGCCAGCTCCTACAATGAGCAGTTCTTC,CASRVSGGASSYNEQFF
-,TRBJ2-7,TRBV6-1,-,TGTGCCAGCAGTGAAGCACCGTACCCGGGGGGCACTTACGAGCAGTACTTC,CASSEAPYPGGTYEQYF